The entry that follows covers one T cell receptor beta chain sequence. The sample belongs to a study of cytomegalovirus exposure and HLA in healthy donors. Researchers ran the PCR with 60 Vbeta and 13 Jbeta primers. Method: immunoSEQ multiplex PCR; TCRdb's copy keeps in-frame clones and lacks some. The sample includes 200,000 to 250,000 clones, about 74% of them seen just once. Germline V gives CDR1 WNHNN, CDR2 SYGVQD (reference sequence). This CDR3 is 19 amino acids long. V was pared by 2 bases and J by 0 bases, with 14 bases of the junction left unmatched. This TCR came from a woman in her twenties or thirties in good health and CMV-seronegative. The gene calls are TRBV10-1 and TRBJ2-7, with 9 positions matching TRBD1. Material for sequencing was PBMCs. The CDR3 region is CASSEPRDRDRVGSYEQYF. In DNA form, the CDR3 reads TGCGCCAGCAGTGAGCCCAGGGACCGGGACAGGGTAGGCTCCTACGAGCAGTACTTC.